The next 25 T cell receptor beta chains were all read from a single sample in a study of T-cell reconstitution after alpha-beta-depleted transplantation in children. The authors prepared the TCRbeta library with unique molecular identifiers. TCRdb called the PCR reads again in MiXCR, with one record for every CDR3 protein. The sample lists 280,000 or so distinct CDR3 sequences, roughly 10% occurring once. The sequencing here drew on peripheral blood, taken 180 days after TCRalphabeta/CD19-depleted stem cell transplant. These TCRs come from a male patient aged 2 to 9 who had a stem cell transplant for chronic granulomatous disease, so the T cells may come from the graft donor.

This clonotype was detected many times. The chain is built from TRBV20-1 and TRBJ1-2; no clear D gene. This CDR3 is built from 14 residues. Germline V gene lookup returns CDR1 DFQATT and CDR2 SNEGSKA (reference sequence). Trimming cost V 1 base and J 0 bases, with 9 bases left between them. CDR3 coding DNA: TGCAGTGCTAGAGCGGAATGGACTAACTATGGCTACACCTTC. Its protein product is CSARAEWTNYGYTF.

Many counts were recorded for this clonotype. The rearrangement joins TRBV20-1 to TRBJ1-4, with D unclear. The CDR3 is 15 amino acids. CDR1 and CDR2 (germline): DFQATT, SNEGSKA (reference sequence). Trimming took 4 bases from V and 0 from J, leaving 12 bases between them. The CDR3 DNA sequence: TGCAGTGCTAACCGGGAGACGTCAACTAATGAAAAACTGTTTTTT. Translated, it gives CSANRETSTNEKLFF.

This clonotype was observed a few times. The gene calls are TRBV19 and TRBJ2-1, with D uncertain. CDR1 is LNHDA and CDR2 is SQIVND in the germline V gene (reference sequence). The CDR3 runs 14 residues. Trimming shortened V by 3 bases and J by 1 base, and 7 bases separated the two germline ends. The CDR3 nucleotides are TGTGCCAGTAGTATCGCGGCATCCTACAATGAGCAGTTCTTC. Translation gives CASSIAASYNEQFF.

This clonotype was seen repeatedly, ten times or more. The chain carries TRBV5-1 and TRBJ2-1, with TRBD2 matching over 14 bases. Germline-derived CDR1 and CDR2 are SGHRS and YFSETQ. With V trimmed by 3 bases and J by 9 bases, 5 bases remained unmatched. This CDR3 is built from 15 residues. The CDR3 reads CASSWGLAGDGEQFF. CDR3 DNA: TGCGCCAGCAGCTGGGGACTAGCGGGAGATGGTGAGCAGTTCTTC.

This clonotype was seen ten or more times. This chain joins TRBV6-1 and TRBJ2-5; D gene ambiguous. This CDR3 has 12 amino acids. Per germline, CDR1 MNHNS and CDR2 SASEGT. Trimming took off 4 bases at V and 0 bases at J, with 3 bases between the two ends. The CDR3 sequence: CASSANQETQYF. The CDR3 region has the DNA TGTGCCAGCAGTGCGAACCAAGAGACCCAGTACTTC.

This clonotype showed up many times. V gene TRBV20-1 combines with J gene TRBJ2-3; D is possibly TRBD1 (5 bases). Trimming left V 6 bases short and J 6 bases short, with 13 bases between. Germline CDR1 DFQATT, CDR2 SNEGSKA (reference sequence). CDR3 length: 12 residues. CDR3 coding DNA: TGCAGTGCCGATGGACAAGTCGATACGCAGTATTTT. This gives the protein CSADGQVDTQYF.

This clonotype was counted ten times or more. This chain links TRBV6-5 with TRBJ2-5; D remains ambiguous. Germline values: CDR1 MNHEY, CDR2 SVGAGI. The CDR3 has 13 amino acids. Trimming left V 0 bases short and J 5 bases short, with 7 bases between. The CDR3 region is CASSYSGAETQYF. CDR3 coding DNA: TGTGCCAGCAGTTACTCAGGTGCGGAGACCCAGTACTTC.

The gene calls are TRBV2 and TRBJ1-1; 9 bases agree with TRBD1. CDR3 length: 12 amino acids. The junction had 9 bases not matched to a gene; V was cut back by 10 bases and J by 9 bases. Germline-derived CDR1 and CDR2 are SNHLY and FYNNEI. The CDR3 here is CAITGGAAKAFF. CDR3 DNA sequence: TGTGCCATAACAGGGGGCGCGGCTAAAGCTTTCTTT.

This clonotype was picked up many times. The V call is TRBV29-1, the J call TRBJ2-7; maybe TRBD2 (7 bases). Trimming removed 4 bases at V and 0 bases at J, with 28 bases between. The germline gives CDR1 SQVTM, CDR2 ANQGSEA. This CDR3 is built from 19 residues. For the CDR3, the DNA is TGCAGCGTTGCCAGTAGGGAGGGACCGGGACAACCGGACTCCTACGAGCAGTACTTC. It is translated as CSVASREGPGQPDSYEQYF.

The chain recombines TRBV12-3 or TRBV12-4 with TRBJ2-4, with TRBD1 identical over 11 bases. The CDR3 totals 19 residues. V dropped 5 bases and J dropped 0; count of bases not matched to a gene: 12. CDR3 residues: CASSHRTGGASVAKNIQYF. CDR3 DNA: TGTGCCAGCAGTCACCGGACAGGGGGCGCATCGGTAGCCAAAAACATTCAGTACTTC.

There are many counts of this clonotype. The J gene is TRBJ2-1, the V gene TRBV5-1; 13 bases match TRBD2. J gave up 10 bases and V 4 bases, and 8 bases lay outside the gene matches. The CDR3 length is 15 residues. Germline V gene sequence: CDR1 SGHRS, CDR2 YFSETQ. CDR3 protein: CASSSGTSGILEQFF. The CDR3 bases are TGCGCCAGCAGCAGCGGGACTAGCGGGATTTTGGAGCAGTTCTTC.

This clonotype was recorded at least ten times. This chain connects TRBV29-1 to TRBJ2-3, with 7 bases fitting TRBD1. CDR3 length equals 12 residues. With V trimmed by 7 bases and J by 3 bases, 4 bases remained unmatched. Germline assignment: CDR1 SQVTM and CDR2 ANQGSEA. CDR3 DNA: TGCAGCGAGAGACAGGGAACAGATACGCAGTATTTT. It translates to CSERQGTDTQYF.

With respect to this clonotype: A much larger clone is a single base away; this may be a read error. The genes are TRBV27 and TRBJ2-7; D perhaps matches TRBD1 (6 bases). The CDR3 is 18 residues long. Germline CDR1 reads MNHEY; CDR2 reads SMNVEV (reference sequence). The DNA for the CDR3 is TGTGCCAGCAGCTTAGCTCTGTTTCCGGGACACACAACCTACGAGCAGCACTTC. Encoded protein: CASSLALFPGHTTYEQHF.

The table lists this clonotype with a few counts. The V call is TRBV18, the J call TRBJ1-5, with 7 bases lining up with TRBD1. The germline V gene encodes CDR1 KGHSH and CDR2 LQKENI. V lost 5 bases, J lost 5 bases, and 3 bases stayed unmatched. The CDR3 totals 13 residues. CDR3 in DNA: TGTGCCAGCTCAATCACAGGGGATCAGCCCCAGCATTTT. This sequence encodes CASSITGDQPQHF.

In its sample, this clonotype was seen many times. The chain couples TRBV12-3 or TRBV12-4 to TRBJ2-3, with 10 bases lining up with TRBD1. There are 15 residues in the CDR3. The junction had 7 bases not matched to a gene; V was cut back by 6 bases and J by 4 bases. The CDR3 bases are TGTGCCAGCAGCCAGAGACAGGGGGCGGCAGATACGCAGTATTTT. Translating it yields CASSQRQGAADTQYF.

With regard to this clonotype: A much larger clonotype is one base distant, so this may be a read error. J is TRBJ2-1 and V is TRBV6-5, with D possibly being TRBD2 (5 bases). CDR1 is MNHEY, CDR2 SVGAGI, per germline. V was trimmed by 2 bases and J by 9 bases, leaving 17 bases between them. This CDR3 is built from 15 residues. The CDR3 loop reads CASSYGSWGVAEQFF. The CDR3, as DNA: TGTGCCAGCAGTTACGGGAGCTGGGGTGTCGCTGAGCAGTTCTTC.

V usage is TRBV3-1 and J usage is TRBJ2-7; the match to TRBD2 covers 9 bases. The CDR3 covers 16 residues. The J segment lost 5 bases and the V segment lost 3 bases, leaving 11 bases of the junction unmatched. Germline lookup yields CDR1 LGHDT and CDR2 YNNKEL (reference sequence). The CDR3 coding sequence is TGTGCCAGCAGCCAGGCCGGGACTAGCAGGATGAACGAGCAGTACTTC. It specifies CASSQAGTSRMNEQYF.

As concerns this clonotype: A much larger clone is a single base away; this may be a read error. This chain joins TRBV18 and TRBJ2-1; TRBD1 aligns across 7 bases. J lost 11 bases, V lost 1 base, and 5 bases had no gene match. Germline V lookup: CDR1 KGHSH, CDR2 LQKENI. The CDR3 has 13 residues. In DNA form, the CDR3 reads TGTGCCAGCTCACCACAGGGGGCGGGTCAGCAGTTCTTC. Its protein product is CASSPQGAGQQFF.

This clonotype was found a few times. J is TRBJ2-5 and V is TRBV4-3; 7 nucleotides agree with TRBD1. The CDR3 runs 15 residues. Trimming took 1 base from V and 0 from J; bases not matched to a gene: 2. In germline, CDR1 is LGHNA, CDR2 YSLEER. This CDR3 is CASSQGDRDQETQYF. The DNA of the CDR3 is TGCGCCAGCAGCCAAGGTGACAGGGACCAAGAGACCCAGTACTTC.

This clonotype was seen at least ten times. The CDR3 here is CSVSGRKENEQFF. DNA for the CDR3: TGCAGCGTCAGCGGGAGGAAGGAGAATGAGCAGTTCTTC. The rearrangement links TRBV29-1 to TRBJ2-1, with TRBD2 matching over 9 bases. The CDR3 has 13 amino acids. The germline CDR1 and CDR2 sequences are SQVTM and ANQGSEA. V lost 6 bases to trimming and J lost 7 bases; unmatched junction nucleotides: 7.

This clonotype showed up many times. The rearrangement links TRBV3-1 to TRBJ2-2, with 7 bases identical to TRBD2. The CDR3 covers 17 residues. Germline assignment: CDR1 LGHDT and CDR2 YNNKEL (reference sequence). The V gene end was trimmed by 3 bases and the J gene end by 3 bases; junction bases not matched to a gene: 10. CDR3 in DNA: TGTGCCAGCAGCCACGTATCCGGCGGGAGCGACACCGGGGAGCTGTTTTTT. Translated: CASSHVSGGSDTGELFF.

This clonotype was seen many times. The V call is TRBV5-1, the J call TRBJ1-2; D is unclear. V was clipped by 0 bases and J by 6 bases, with 12 bases between them. The CDR3 is 14 amino acids. CDR1 SGHRS and CDR2 YFSETQ come from the germline V gene. CDR3 in amino acids: CASSLAVGLDGYTF. DNA for the CDR3: TGCGCCAGCAGCTTGGCTGTGGGTTTGGATGGCTACACCTTC.

This clonotype was observed at least ten times. The CDR3 DNA reads as TGTGCCAGCAGCTTAGTCTTGGGGCCCCTCCACTTT. Translation: CASSLVLGPLHF. The rearrangement uses TRBV7-2 and TRBJ1-6; no reliable D call. This CDR3 has 12 amino acids. Trimming left V 1 base short and J 13 bases short, with 8 bases between. CDR1 and CDR2 (germline): SGHTA, FQGNSA.

The gene calls are TRBV2 and TRBJ2-7; D is ambiguous. The V and J ends lost 7 bases and 1 base respectively, with 14 bases between them. The germline CDR1 and CDR2 sequences are SNHLY and FYNNEI. This CDR3 spans 14 amino acids. CDR3 nucleotide sequence: TGTGCCAGCAACGAAGGTCTTTTGTCCTACGAGCAGTACTTC. This gives the protein CASNEGLLSYEQYF.

This clonotype was detected many times. This chain joins TRBV24-1 and TRBJ2-2; TRBD1 agrees at 7 bases. The CDR3 consists of 14 residues. In germline, CDR1 is KGHDR, CDR2 SFDVKD. The junction had 1 base not matched to a gene; V was cut back by 3 bases and J by 4 bases. The CDR3 loop reads CATSDHRGTGELFF. CDR3 nucleotide sequence: TGTGCCACCAGTGATCACAGGGGCACCGGGGAGCTGTTTTTT.